The 32 T cell receptor beta chains reported below all come from one sample, sequenced in a study of STAT3 mutations in large granular lymphocyte leukemia. Overall study findings and caveats: In T-cell large granular lymphocyte leukemia, about half of patients showed multiple immunodominant subclonotypes.

The repertoire was sequenced with immunoSEQ multiplex PCR; TCRdb's copy has only in-frame clones and lacks some. The table includes more than 1,100 clones, around 52% detected once. Their antigen targets remain unknown. Sequences were obtained from peripheral blood mononuclear cells. Receptors were obtained from a man in his 60s with T-cell large granular lymphocyte leukemia. Some clones in this sample may be carry-over from other donors' samples.

The genes are TRBV29-1 and TRBJ2-3, with 8 bases matching TRBD2. The CDR3 is 15 residues long. V gave up 3 bases and J gave up 2 bases; unmatched junction bases: 7. In germline, CDR1 is SQVTM, CDR2 ANQGSEA. CDR3 coding DNA: TGCAGCGTTGATGGCCTAGCGGGCCTCACAGATACGCAGTATTTT. Its translation is CSVDGLAGLTDTQYF.

This clone occurred a few times. The V and J genes are TRBV27 and TRBJ2-1; weak D call: TRBD1 (7 bases). CDR1 MNHEY and CDR2 SMNVEV come from the germline V gene (reference sequence). V lost 3 bases and J lost 8, with 11 bases in between. The CDR3 runs to 13 residues. The CDR3 DNA sequence: TGTGCCAGCAGTTTCCTCAGGGGGGATGAGCAGTTCTTC. Its translation: CASSFLRGDEQFF.

The J gene is TRBJ2-7, the V gene TRBV13, with D maybe TRBD1 (6 bases). The CDR3 is made up of 14 amino acids. Germline CDR1 reads PRHDT; CDR2 reads FYEKMQ (reference sequence). Trimming took off 5 bases at V and 3 bases at J, with 14 bases between the two ends. CDR3 DNA sequence: TGTGCCAGCAGCCGCGGACAGTTAGGCTACGAGCAGTACTTC. This translates into CASSRGQLGYEQYF.

This clone was counted a few times. The gene calls are TRBV4-1 and TRBJ2-7; D remains unclear. The germline CDR1 and CDR2 sequences are MGHRA and YSYEKL. CDR3 length: 14 amino acids. The V end was cut by 0 bases, the J end by 3 bases, with 9 bases between. The CDR3 spells CASSQEDKHYEQYF. The CDR3 nucleotides are TGCGCCAGCAGCCAAGAAGACAAGCACTACGAGCAGTACTTC.

The rearrangement joins TRBV29-1 to TRBJ2-7; tentatively, D is TRBD2 (5 bases). This CDR3 is built from 12 residues. The V end lost 7 bases, the J end lost 4 bases, and 14 bases lay between the germline ends. Germline CDR1 reads SQVTM; CDR2 reads ANQGSEA. CDR3 in amino acids: CSAGRTGYEQYF. As DNA, the CDR3 is TGCAGCGCCGGCCGGACGGGGTACGAGCAGTACTTC.

This clone was counted only a few times. This sequence joins TRBV5-1 and TRBJ2-3, with 7 bases aligning to TRBD1. The J segment lost 4 bases and the V segment lost 4 bases, leaving 6 bases of the junction unmatched. The CDR3 totals 14 residues. Germline CDR1 reads SGHRS; CDR2 reads YFSETQ. DNA for the CDR3: TGCGCCAGCAGCACCGGACAGGAGTCAGATACGCAGTATTTT. As protein: CASSTGQESDTQYF.

This rearrangement joins TRBV29-1 to TRBJ2-7; possibly TRBD1 for D (5 bases). The CDR3 runs 12 residues. Germline-derived CDR1 and CDR2 are SQVTM and ANQGSEA. Trimming stripped 4 bases from V and 2 bases from J, with 9 bases between. CDR3 DNA sequence: TGCAGCGTTGTTCAGGGCACCTACGAGCAGTACTTC. Protein sequence: CSVVQGTYEQYF.

This clone appeared a few times. This chain joins TRBV7-9 and TRBJ2-7, with D hard to call. The CDR3 length is 12 residues. The germline V and J ends were trimmed by 7 bases and 2 bases, with 9 bases remaining between them. The germline CDR1 and CDR2 sequences are SEHNR and FQNEAQ (reference sequence). CDR3 amino acids: CASTDRTYEQYF. The DNA of the CDR3 is TGTGCCAGCACAGACCGCACCTACGAGCAGTACTTC.

A single count supports this clone. V and J are TRBV7-9 and TRBJ2-1; D not resolved. From germline, CDR1 is SEHNR and CDR2 FQNEAQ (reference sequence). CDR3 length equals 13 residues. V was shortened by 4 bases and J by 4 bases, with 8 bases between the two germline ends. CDR3 region: CASSYPGYNEQFF. CDR3 DNA sequence: TGTGCCAGCAGCTACCCTGGTTACAATGAGCAGTTCTTC.

This chain links TRBV5-8 with TRBJ2-1; D ambiguous. The CDR3 loop spans 14 amino acids. Germline loops: CDR1 SGHTS, CDR2 YDEGEE. V lost 0 bases and J 0 bases, leaving 4 bases between the germline ends. The CDR3 reads CASSLELSYNEQFF. The CDR3 nucleotides are TGTGCCAGCAGCTTGGAACTCTCCTACAATGAGCAGTTCTTC.

The chain recombines TRBV30 with TRBJ2-5, with D possibly matching TRBD2 (6 bases). V dropped 5 bases and J dropped 4 bases, with 14 bases sitting between them. The CDR3 is 13 residues long. Germline V gives CDR1 GTSNPN, CDR2 SVGIG (reference sequence). CDR3 residues: CAWDRLEGETQYF. The DNA of the CDR3 is TGTGCCTGGGACAGACTGGAGGGAGAGACCCAGTACTTC.

The chain joins TRBV7-9 to TRBJ2-5, with unresolved D. This CDR3 region has 12 residues. V lost 0 bases and J lost 3, with 2 bases in between. The V gene's germline CDR1 is SEHNR and CDR2 FQNEAQ (reference sequence). In nucleotides, the CDR3 is TGTGCCAGCAGCTTAGCCGAAGAGACCCAGTACTTC. This translates into CASSLAEETQYF.

The table lists this clone with a count of one. V usage is TRBV5-1 and J usage is TRBJ2-3; weak D call: TRBD2 (6 bases). The CDR3 has 11 residues. Trimming pared 5 bases from V and 7 bases from J, leaving 8 bases between. Germline CDR1 SGHRS, CDR2 YFSETQ. CDR3: CASRGGYTQYF. CDR3 nucleotide sequence: TGCGCCAGCAGGGGAGGTTATACGCAGTATTTT.

The chain uses TRBV7-9 and TRBJ2-7; a possible D gene is TRBD2 (5 bases). The V and J ends lost 6 bases and 5 bases respectively, with 14 bases between them. The germline CDR1 and CDR2 sequences are SEHNR and FQNEAQ (reference sequence). The CDR3 extends over 13 amino acids. CDR3 sequence reads: CASRPVAEDEQYF. In nucleotides, the CDR3 is TGTGCCAGCAGACCAGTCGCGGAGGACGAGCAGTACTTC.

This clone was seen only a few times. This chain links TRBV21-1 with TRBJ2-7; TRBD1, the D gene given by the table, was not confirmed from the DNA. TRBV21-1 is flagged as a pseudogene. The CDR3 is 14 residues long. The CDR3 region has the DNA TGTGCCAGCAGCAGTCCCAGGGACTCCTACGAGCAGTACTTC. Protein sequence: CASSSPRDSYEQYF.

This chain links TRBV6-1 with TRBJ1-1; D uncertain. Between the trimmed V and J ends, which lost 7 bases and 4 bases, there was a span of 10 bases. This CDR3 contains 12 residues. Germline V gene sequence: CDR1 MNHNS, CDR2 SASEGT. CDR3 nucleotides: TGTGCCAGCAAGGCAGCACCCACTGAAGCTTTCTTT. Its translation: CASKAAPTEAFF.

This clone is labeled large. The rearrangement joins TRBV18 to TRBJ1-2; maybe TRBD1 (5 bases). Germline V gives CDR1 KGHSH, CDR2 LQKENI. V lost 6 bases, J lost 8 bases, and 16 bases lay in between. CDR3 length: 13 residues. The CDR3 sequence: CASSPGTVDGYTF. In DNA, the CDR3 is TGTGCCAGCTCGCCAGGGACGGTAGACGGCTACACCTTC.

The rearrangement joins TRBV7-9 to TRBJ2-1; D might be TRBD2 (5 bases). Germline loops: CDR1 SEHNR, CDR2 FQNEAQ (reference sequence). V lost 4 bases and J 6 bases, leaving 19 bases between the germline ends. The CDR3 covers 16 residues. The CDR3 nucleotides read TGTGCCAGCAGCTCACCCTCTAGCAGCCCCCTCAATGAGCAGTTCTTC. It translates to CASSSPSSSPLNEQFF.

CDR3 protein: CASRTPGQLYGYTF. For the CDR3, the DNA is TGTGCCAGCAGGACCCCGGGACAGCTCTATGGCTACACCTTC. The chain recombines TRBV27 with TRBJ1-2; 7 bases line up with TRBD1. Losses at the gene ends were 6 bases for V and 4 bases for J; bases not matched to a gene: 8. The CDR3 covers 14 residues. The germline V gene encodes CDR1 MNHEY and CDR2 SMNVEV (reference sequence).

This chain uses TRBV5-4 with TRBJ2-7, with 8 bases matching TRBD1. V shed 3 bases and J 3 bases; nucleotides not matched to a gene: 5. Germline CDR1 and CDR2: SGHNT and YYREEE (reference sequence). This CDR3 is built from 14 residues. DNA of the CDR3: TGTGCCAGCAGCTCGGGACAGGCCCACTACGAGCAGTACTTC. It encodes CASSSGQAHYEQYF.

The chain uses TRBV5-1 and TRBJ1-2, with D maybe TRBD1 (6 bases). V was trimmed by 1 base and J by 4 bases, leaving 23 bases between them. Germline CDR1 and CDR2: SGHRS and YFSETQ. The CDR3 covers 18 residues. In nucleotides, the CDR3 is TGCGCCAGCAGCTTGAGTTATCTGGGGCAGGGGCTTAGCTATGGCTACACCTTC. This gives the protein CASSLSYLGQGLSYGYTF.

By proportion, this clone is large. The V gene is TRBV7-8, the J gene TRBJ1-2, with D possibly being TRBD1 (5 bases). Trimming took 3 bases from V and 10 from J, leaving 24 bases between them. This CDR3 comprises 16 residues. CDR1 is SGHVS and CDR2 is FQNEAQ in the germline V gene. CDR3 region: CASSLGDGGLNNLYTF. CDR3 nucleotides: TGTGCCAGCAGCTTGGGGGACGGAGGTCTTAATAATCTCTACACCTTC.

By share, this clone counts as large. The rearrangement joins TRBV29-1 to TRBJ2-1; no clear D gene. Germline CDR1 and CDR2: SQVTM and ANQGSEA. The CDR3 has 13 amino acids. Trimming removed 7 bases at V and 4 bases at J, with 14 bases between. CDR3: CSAERRNYNEQFF. Here the CDR3 DNA reads TGCAGCGCTGAGAGACGGAATTACAATGAGCAGTTCTTC.

CDR3 coding DNA: TGTGCCAGCAGCTTAGAAGTTGGTAATCAGTACTTC. Protein sequence: CASSLEVGNQYF. V usage is TRBV7-8 and J usage is TRBJ2-7; unclear D gene. V lost 1 base, J lost 10 bases, and 11 bases lay in between. The CDR3 is made up of 12 amino acids. Looked up from germline, CDR1 is SGHVS and CDR2 is FQNEAQ.

The rearrangement links TRBV5-1 to TRBJ2-7; TRBD1 or TRBD2 may be the D gene (6 bases each). CDR3 length: 13 residues. V lost 4 bases, J lost 2 bases, and 10 bases lay in between. The V gene's germline CDR1 is SGHRS and CDR2 YFSETQ. DNA for the CDR3: TGCGCCAGCAGCGGTGGGGGGCCCTACGAGCAGTACTTC. Amino acid sequence: CASSGGGPYEQYF.

V usage is TRBV6-6 and J usage is TRBJ2-7; D unclear. CDR3 size: 13 residues. Germline CDR1 and CDR2: MNHNY and SVGAGI (reference sequence). Trimming removed 6 bases at V and 0 bases at J, with 9 bases between. CDR3 sequence: CASRAISSYEQYF. The CDR3 DNA sequence: TGTGCCAGCAGAGCCATTAGCTCCTACGAGCAGTACTTC.

The chain combines TRBV5-1 with TRBJ1-5; D remains unclear. Germline CDR1 is SGHRS and CDR2 is YFSETQ. CDR3 length: 15 amino acids. Between the trimmed V and J ends, which lost 4 bases and 7 bases, there was a span of 18 bases. In nucleotides, the CDR3 is TGCGCCAGCAGCCCCGAGGAGGGTACTGTACAGCCCCAGCATTTT. Translated, it gives CASSPEEGTVQPQHF.

The gene calls are TRBV5-4 and TRBJ1-1, with 8 bases matching TRBD1. The germline CDR1 and CDR2 sequences are SGHNT and YYREEE (reference sequence). The CDR3 runs 14 residues. V shed 2 bases, J shed 3 bases, and the junction held 3 bases outside the gene matches. CDR3 in amino acids: CASSFRGRDTEAFF. In nucleotides, the CDR3 is TGTGCCAGCAGCTTCAGGGGGCGGGACACTGAAGCTTTCTTT. Full variable domain (remainder filled in from reference TRBV5-4 and TRBJ1-1): ETGVTQSPTHLIKTRGQQVTLRCSSQSGHNTVSWYQQALGQGPQFIFQYYREEENGRGNFPPRFSGLQFPNYSSELNVNALELDDSALYLCASSFRGRDTEAFFGQGTRLTVV.

V is TRBV6-5 and J is TRBJ2-7; TRBD1 matches 7 bases. The CDR3 covers 14 residues. Per germline, CDR1 MNHEY and CDR2 SVGAGI. The junction had 9 bases not matched to a gene; V was cut back by 7 bases and J by 3 bases. The DNA of the CDR3 is TGTGCCAGCACTCCCGGGACAGTTTTCTACGAGCAGTACTTC. It yields the protein CASTPGTVFYEQYF.

The chain has TRBV27 and TRBJ1-2; 7 bases are shared with TRBD1. The junction had 15 bases not matched to a gene; V was cut back by 6 bases and J by 8 bases. The V gene's germline CDR1 is MNHEY and CDR2 SMNVEV (reference sequence). This CDR3 has 15 residues. In DNA, the CDR3 is TGTGCCAGCAGCCCCCTAGGGGGCGCAAGGAAAGGCTACACCTTC. Its translation is CASSPLGGARKGYTF.

This clone was seen a few times. V is TRBV18 and J is TRBJ1-1; no reliable D call. Deletions cut 2 bases from V and 7 bases from J, with 17 bases between. The CDR3 has 15 residues. Germline values: CDR1 KGHSH, CDR2 LQKENI. CDR3 sequence: CASSPVADSLDEAFF. The CDR3 bases are TGTGCCAGCTCACCAGTGGCCGATTCCTTGGATGAAGCTTTCTTT.

This rearrangement joins TRBV5-5 to TRBJ1-5; D perhaps matches TRBD1 (5 bases). The CDR3 spans 15 residues. Germline CDR1 is SGHKS and CDR2 is YYEKEE (reference sequence). The V gene lost 4 bases and the J gene lost 5 bases, with 16 bases spanning the gap. Written as DNA, the CDR3 is TGTGCCAGCAGCCTCGCCGGGGACCCTTATCAGCCCCAGCATTTT. This encodes CASSLAGDPYQPQHF.